The 18 T cell receptor beta chains below come from one sample, sequenced in a study of cytomegalovirus exposure and HLA in healthy donors. The study ran its PCR with 60 Vbeta and 13 Jbeta primers. The table came from immunoSEQ multiplex PCR; TCRdb's copy has only in-frame clones and leaves some out. The top ten clones hold 3% to 4% of a sample with 120,000 to 150,000 clones, around 79% of them seen once. The specimen was PBMCs. These receptor sequences come from a female donor in good health and CMV-seronegative.

The V and J genes are TRBV6-1 and TRBJ1-1; TRBD1 agrees at 9 bases. CDR1 is MNHNS, CDR2 SASEGT, per germline. After removal of 1 base from V and 5 bases from J, the junction contained 2 bases not matched to a gene. This CDR3 comprises 14 residues. The CDR3 nucleotides are TGTGCCAGCAGTGAAGTACAGGGGGCAACTGAAGCTTTCTTT. Its protein is CASSEVQGATEAFF.

V and J are TRBV6-5 and TRBJ2-1; weak D call: TRBD1 (6 bases). This CDR3 spans 13 amino acids. Trimming took 7 bases from V and 9 from J, leaving 16 bases between them. The germline V gene has CDR1 MNHEY and CDR2 SVGAGI. CDR3 nucleotide sequence: TGTGCCAGCAACCGACAGGTGAGGGGTGAGCAGTTCTTC. Protein: CASNRQVRGEQFF.

This chain links TRBV9 with TRBJ2-5, with 13 bases that match TRBD2. The CDR3 totals 15 residues. Germline loops: CDR1 SGDLS, CDR2 YYNGEE. J gave up 4 bases and V 3 bases, and 3 bases lay outside the gene matches. The CDR3 DNA is TGTGCCAGCAGCGCGGGACTAGCGGGGCTAGAGACCCAGTACTTC. Protein: CASSAGLAGLETQYF. Full variable domain (missing parts from reference TRBV9 and TRBJ2-5): DSGVTQTPKHLITATGQRVTLRCSPRSGDLSVYWYQQSLDQGLQFLIQYYNGEERAKGNILERFSAQQFPDLHSELNLSSLELGDSALYFCASSAGLAGLETQYFGPGTRLLVL.

This chain links TRBV29-1 with TRBJ2-7; D not certain. The CDR3 contains 12 residues. Per germline, CDR1 SQVTM and CDR2 ANQGSEA. V was clipped by 2 bases and J by 0 bases, with 5 bases between them. CDR3 coding DNA: TGCAGCGTTGAACTTCGCTCCTACGAGCAGTACTTC. Translation: CSVELRSYEQYF.

On this clone itself: The junction shows a germline mismatch at one end, possibly a read error. This chain connects TRBV7-9 to TRBJ2-7; 8 bases are a match to TRBD1. Germline V gene data show CDR1 as SEHNR and CDR2 as FQNEAQ (reference sequence). This CDR3 comprises 16 residues. The CDR3 region has the DNA TGTTCCAGCAGCCCCTCCTATAGACAGGGGCGCCACGAGCAGTACTTC. This codes for CSSSPSYRQGRHEQYF.

The V and J genes are TRBV4-1 and TRBJ2-5, with D perhaps TRBD1 (6 bases). The CDR3 is 15 amino acids. Trimming took off 4 bases at V and 9 bases at J, with 21 bases between the two ends. Germline loops: CDR1 MGHRA, CDR2 YSYEKL. CDR3: CASSPRTELRIAQYF. The CDR3, as DNA: TGCGCCAGCAGCCCGAGGACAGAGCTAAGGATAGCCCAGTACTTC.

This clone has just a few counts. The genes are TRBV2 and TRBJ1-6; tentative D call: TRBD1 (5 bases). Germline V gene sequence: CDR1 SNHLY, CDR2 FYNNEI. The CDR3 runs 15 residues. V lost 6 bases and J 8 bases, leaving 17 bases between the germline ends. The CDR3 loop reads CASSPQTAWDSPLHF. CDR3 bases: TGTGCCAGCAGCCCCCAGACAGCTTGGGATTCACCCCTCCACTTT.

The V gene is TRBV4-1, the J gene TRBJ2-4; D uncertain. The germline gives CDR1 MGHRA, CDR2 YSYEKL. The CDR3 is 16 residues long. V lost 3 bases and J lost 0, with 12 bases in between. CDR3 sequence (DNA): TGCGCCAGCAGCCACAGACCCGCGGCAGCCAAAAACATTCAGTACTTC. It encodes CASSHRPAAAKNIQYF.

The rearrangement links TRBV6-1 to TRBJ1-2, with D perhaps matching TRBD1 (6 bases). CDR1 is MNHNS and CDR2 is SASEGT in the germline V gene. The CDR3 runs 12 residues. The V end was cut by 5 bases, the J end by 6 bases, with 10 bases between. The CDR3 coding sequence is TGTGCCAGCAGTCTATACAGGGATGGCTACACCTTC. Translation gives CASSLYRDGYTF.

The CDR3 loop is CAISERAGGFTDTQYF. The CDR3 DNA is TGTGCCATCAGTGAAAGAGCGGGAGGGTTCACAGATACGCAGTATTTT. The rearrangement links TRBV10-3 to TRBJ2-3; 10 bases match TRBD2. Germline V CDR1 and CDR2: ENHRY, SYGVKD. This CDR3 has 16 residues. Losses at the gene ends were 3 bases for V and 2 bases for J; bases not matched to a gene: 5.

The genes are TRBV11-2 and TRBJ2-1, with D maybe TRBD1 (6 bases). This CDR3 is 14 amino acids long. The V end was cut by 5 bases, the J end by 4 bases, with 12 bases between. Germline V gene lookup returns CDR1 SGHAT and CDR2 FQNNGV. The CDR3 DNA reads TGTGCCAGCAGCCTCTCAGGGGTTTACAATGAGCAGTTCTTC. Translating gives CASSLSGVYNEQFF.

There are a few counts of this clone. This CDR3 is CASSVSGRASEQYF. The DNA of the CDR3 is TGTGCCAGCAGCGTGAGCGGTAGGGCGTCCGAGCAGTACTTC. J is TRBJ2-7 and V is TRBV9; a possible D gene is TRBD2 (5 bases). The CDR3 consists of 14 residues. The V end was cut by 2 bases, the J end by 6 bases, with 15 bases between. Germline loops: CDR1 SGDLS, CDR2 YYNGEE.

This sequence joins TRBV9 and TRBJ2-1; no definite D call. Deletions cut 4 bases from V and 0 bases from J, with 11 bases between. This CDR3 spans 15 amino acids. Looked up from germline, CDR1 is SGDLS and CDR2 is YYNGEE. For the CDR3, the DNA is TGTGCCAGCAGCTCCCCGGTTAGCTCCTACAATGAGCAGTTCTTC. This encodes CASSSPVSSYNEQFF.

The genes are TRBV10-3 and TRBJ2-7; D is unclear. Trimming stripped 11 bases from V and 1 base from J, with 15 bases between. Germline V lookup: CDR1 ENHRY, CDR2 SYGVKD. The CDR3 consists of 13 residues. CDR3 in amino acids: CASSRVRSYEQYF. For the CDR3, the DNA is TGTGCCTCCAGCCGGGTCCGGTCCTACGAGCAGTACTTC.

A word on this clone: Sequence at one end of the junction differs from germline and may be a read error. J is TRBJ2-3 and V is TRBV7-7; the D is unclear. The germline CDR1 and CDR2 sequences are SSHAT and FNYEAQ (reference sequence). The CDR3 is 13 residues long. CDR3 in DNA: TGTGCTAGCAGCTTAGGTAGAACAGATACGCAGTATTTT. Its protein is CASSLGRTDTQYF.

This chain uses TRBV9 with TRBJ1-1; D uncertain. This CDR3 is 14 amino acids long. Germline CDR1 and CDR2: SGDLS and YYNGEE. V was clipped by 1 base and J by 5 bases, with 12 bases between them. The CDR3 DNA reads as TGTGCCAGCAGCGTAACGGCCGCGCGGACTGAAGCTTTCTTT. Encoded protein: CASSVTAARTEAFF.

J is TRBJ2-1 and V is TRBV27, with 8 bases fitting TRBD2. The CDR3 contains 15 residues. The V segment lost 6 bases and the J segment 4 bases; nucleotides outside the gene matches: 8. Germline CDR1 and CDR2: MNHEY and SMNVEV (reference sequence). CDR3 coding DNA: TGTGCCAGCAGGGCGGGGGGATCACGTTACAATGAGCAGTTCTTC. This translates into CASRAGGSRYNEQFF.

This sequence joins TRBV29-1 and TRBJ2-3; no reliable D call. Between the trimmed V and J ends, which lost 8 bases and 1 base, there was a span of 13 bases. Looked up from germline, CDR1 is SQVTM and CDR2 is ANQGSEA. This CDR3 spans 13 amino acids. CDR3 sequence (DNA): TGCAGCTCTTCCCAGACTGGCACAGATACGCAGTATTTT. This codes for CSSSQTGTDTQYF.